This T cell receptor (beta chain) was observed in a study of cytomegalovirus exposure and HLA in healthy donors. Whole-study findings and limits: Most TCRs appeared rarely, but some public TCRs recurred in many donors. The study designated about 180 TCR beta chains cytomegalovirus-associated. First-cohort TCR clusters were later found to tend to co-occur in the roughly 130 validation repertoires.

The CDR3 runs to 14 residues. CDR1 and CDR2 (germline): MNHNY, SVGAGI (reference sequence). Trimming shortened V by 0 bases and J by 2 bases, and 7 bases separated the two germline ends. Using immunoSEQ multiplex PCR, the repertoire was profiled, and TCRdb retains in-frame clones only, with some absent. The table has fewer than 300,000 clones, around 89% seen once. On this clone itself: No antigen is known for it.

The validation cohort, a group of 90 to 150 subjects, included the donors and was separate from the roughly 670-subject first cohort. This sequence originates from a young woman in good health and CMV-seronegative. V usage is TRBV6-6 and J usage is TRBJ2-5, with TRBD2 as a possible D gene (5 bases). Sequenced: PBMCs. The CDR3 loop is CASSYSGRQETQYF. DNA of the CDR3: TGTGCCAGCAGTTACTCGGGGAGACAAGAGACCCAGTACTTC.